A single sample is the source of the 32 T cell receptor beta chains below, sequenced in a study of T cells and copy number aberrations in small-cell lung cancer. The protocol was immunoSEQ multiplex PCR, while the TCRdb copy is restricted to in-frame clones and leaves out a portion. The sample holds 500 to 650 clones; around 90% are singletons and the top ten take approximately 2.6%. The specimen sequenced was tumor tissue. These TCRs come from a man aged 55 to 70 with small cell lung cancer.

Notes on this clone: The sample contains more than one DNA sequence encoding this CDR3. This rearrangement joins TRBV10-1 to TRBJ2-6; tentatively, D is TRBD2 (6 bases). The CDR3 has 18 residues. Trimming left V 9 bases short and J 5 bases short, with 26 bases between. The germline CDR1 and CDR2 sequences are WNHNN and SYGVQD (reference sequence). CDR3 nucleotides: TGCGCCAGTAGTATGCGGGAAAGATCGCAAAGTCGGGCCAACGTCCTGACTTTC. Encoded protein: CASSMRERSQSRANVLTF.

This clone was picked up one time. The CDR3, as DNA: TGTGCCAGCAGTTACCGAAGGGGGGGCTACACCTTC. This translates into CASSYRRGGYTF. The chain links TRBV6-5 to TRBJ1-2; maybe TRBD1 (6 bases). The CDR3 is made up of 12 amino acids. CDR1 MNHEY and CDR2 SVGAGI come from the germline V gene. V lost 2 bases, J lost 8 bases, and 9 bases lay in between.

This clone appeared a single time. This chain links TRBV4-3 with TRBJ2-3, with TRBD1 identical over 9 bases. From germline, CDR1 is LGHNA and CDR2 YSLEER. J was trimmed by 6 bases and V by 0 bases; bases with no gene match: 13. There are 18 residues in the CDR3. As DNA, the CDR3 is TGCGCCAGCAGCCAAGAAGTACCACAGGGGGCCGCCGGGGATACGCAGTATTTT. This gives the protein CASSQEVPQGAAGDTQYF.

Written as DNA, the CDR3 is TGTGCCAGCAGCTTTCTAAACAGGGAGCGGGAGACCCAGTACTTC. Its protein is CASSFLNRERETQYF. This chain connects TRBV5-6 to TRBJ2-5, with D perhaps matching TRBD1 (6 bases). Germline-derived CDR1 and CDR2 are SGHDT and YYEEEE. This CDR3 is built from 15 residues. The V and J ends lost 2 bases and 5 bases respectively, with 16 bases between them.

The chain has TRBV10-3 and TRBJ2-5; D is unclear. V lost 4 bases, J lost 2 bases, and 8 bases lay in between. Germline CDR1 and CDR2: ENHRY and SYGVKD. The CDR3 is 13 amino acids. For the CDR3, the DNA is TGTGCCATCAGTGGTGCACAACAAGAGACCCAGTACTTC. It specifies CAISGAQQETQYF.

The chain links TRBV4-2 to TRBJ1-3; D call uncertain. Germline CDR1 LGHNA, CDR2 YNFKEQ. The length of the CDR3 is 16 residues. The V and J ends lost 3 bases and 3 bases respectively, with 15 bases between them. The CDR3, as DNA: TGTGCCAGCAGCCAGCCTTTTATAGGTGGTGGAAACACCATATATTTT. Amino acids: CASSQPFIGGGNTIYF.

The chain joins TRBV11-2 to TRBJ2-3; D is unresolved. From germline, CDR1 is SGHAT and CDR2 FQNNGV. The CDR3 length is 16 residues. The V end lost 2 bases, the J end lost 0 bases, and 12 bases lay between the germline ends. CDR3 in amino acids: CASSLRRAESTDTQYF. CDR3 coding DNA: TGTGCCAGCAGCTTACGAAGGGCAGAAAGCACAGATACGCAGTATTTT.

This clone was recorded only once. The rearrangement joins TRBV30 to TRBJ1-1; D might be TRBD1 (6 bases). V lost 1 base and J lost 4, with 16 bases in between. The CDR3 contains 15 residues. CDR1 GTSNPN and CDR2 SVGIG come from the germline V gene (reference sequence). Here the CDR3 DNA reads TGTGCCTGGAGTGGCCGGGGGGGGGCTAGCACTGAAGCTTTCTTT. This translates into CAWSGRGGASTEAFF.

The rearrangement joins TRBV23-1 to TRBJ2-1, with D uncertain. TRBV23-1 is reported as an ORF; its role is uncertain. V was clipped by 3 bases and J by 0 bases, with 15 bases between them. This CDR3 spans 17 amino acids. In DNA form, the CDR3 reads TGCGCCAGCAGTCACCCCTGGGGAATTAGCTCCTACAATGAGCAGTTCTTC. Protein product: CASSHPWGISSYNEQFF.

This chain connects TRBV7-3 to TRBJ2-7; 7 nucleotides agree with TRBD1. The CDR3 loop spans 14 amino acids. Germline V gene sequence: CDR1 SGHTA, CDR2 FQGTGA. V shed 5 bases, J shed 3 bases, and the junction held 7 bases outside the gene matches. CDR3 residues: CASSARQGYYEQYF. The DNA of the CDR3 is TGTGCCAGCAGCGCAAGACAGGGCTACTACGAGCAGTACTTC.

This clone was counted a few times. This rearrangement joins TRBV9 to TRBJ1-4; the D is unclear. The CDR3 sequence is 18 residues long. The V gene lost 0 bases and the J gene lost 4 bases, with 19 bases spanning the gap. Germline CDR1 and CDR2: SGDLS and YYNGEE. For the CDR3, the DNA is TGTGCCAGCAGCGTAGGTCGGCAACTGCCAGCCCTTAATGAAAAACTGTTTTTT. This gives the protein CASSVGRQLPALNEKLFF.

This sequence joins TRBV9 and TRBJ2-5, with D uncertain. Germline CDR1 SGDLS, CDR2 YYNGEE. V was cut by 0 bases and J by 4 bases, with 7 bases left in between. CDR3 length: 13 residues. The CDR3 here is CASSVEFGETQYF. The DNA of the CDR3 is TGTGCCAGCAGCGTAGAGTTCGGAGAGACCCAGTACTTC.

The chain links TRBV11-2 to TRBJ2-7; a possible D gene is TRBD1 (6 bases). Germline V gene lookup returns CDR1 SGHAT and CDR2 FQNNGV. The CDR3 consists of 12 residues. The V gene lost 5 bases and the J gene lost 6 bases, with 11 bases spanning the gap. The CDR3 is CASSLGAGEQYF. CDR3 sequence (DNA): TGTGCCAGCAGCCTGGGGGCAGGCGAGCAGTACTTC.

Comments on this clone: The junction shows a germline mismatch at one end, possibly a read error. The chain combines TRBV11-3 with TRBJ2-3; TRBD1 matches at 8 bases. The CDR3 consists of 16 residues. Germline assignment: CDR1 SGHNT and CDR2 YENEEA. The CDR3 DNA sequence: TGTGCCAGCAGCCTAGATGGGGGACAGGAGACAGATACGCAGTATTTT. This codes for CASSLDGGQETDTQYF.

This sequence joins TRBV2 and TRBJ2-1; 7 bases fit TRBD2. V gave up 3 bases and J gave up 6 bases; unmatched junction bases: 8. Germline assignment: CDR1 SNHLY and CDR2 FYNNEI. The CDR3 runs to 15 residues. CDR3 nucleotides: TGTGCCAGCAGTGACGGGGGAGGGCGGGTCAATGAGCAGTTCTTC. This gives the protein CASSDGGGRVNEQFF. The full variable domain, its missing parts supplied by reference TRBV2 and TRBJ2-1, is EPEVTQTPSHQVTQMGQEVILRCVPISNHLYFYWYRQILGQKVEFLVSFYNNEISEKSEIFDDQFSVERPDGSNFTLKIRSTKLEDSAMYFCASSDGGGRVNEQFFGPGTRLTVL.

The V call is TRBV5-5, the J call TRBJ2-5; 8 nucleotides align to TRBD2. The CDR3 has 15 residues. The J segment lost 5 bases and the V segment lost 3 bases, leaving 9 bases of the junction unmatched. Germline CDR1 and CDR2: SGHKS and YYEKEE (reference sequence). The CDR3 DNA reads as TGTGCCAGCAGCTCTTACACCGGGACTAGTGAGACCCAGTACTTC. It is translated as CASSSYTGTSETQYF.

The chain is built from TRBV6-6 and TRBJ2-5; D not certain. V lost 6 bases, J lost 4 bases, and 3 bases lay in between. CDR1 and CDR2 from the germline V gene are MNHNY and SVGAGI (reference sequence). The CDR3 length is 10 residues. The CDR3 nucleotides read TGTGCCAGCAGCGGAGAGACCCAGTACTTC. This translates into CASSGETQYF.

The chain is built from TRBV27 and TRBJ2-7; D not resolved. V was shortened by 6 bases and J by 2 bases, with 26 bases between the two germline ends. Per germline, CDR1 MNHEY and CDR2 SMNVEV (reference sequence). The CDR3 spans 18 residues. CDR3 DNA: TGTGCCAGCAGCTCCAGATCCATAGGCGGCAGCCGAACCTACGAGCAGTACTTC. This encodes CASSSRSIGGSRTYEQYF.

The chain couples TRBV30 to TRBJ1-5; D not certain. V lost 2 bases and J lost 2, with 7 bases in between. From germline, CDR1 is GTSNPN and CDR2 SVGIG (reference sequence). This CDR3 is 13 amino acids long. The CDR3 sequence: CAWSPRGNQPQHF. In DNA, the CDR3 is TGTGCCTGGAGTCCCCGTGGCAATCAGCCCCAGCATTTT. The complete variable domain, with remaining parts taken from reference TRBV30 and TRBJ1-5, reads SQTIHQWPATLVQPVGSPLSLECTVEGTSNPNLYWYRQAAGRGLQLLFYSVGIGQISSEVPQNLSASRPQDRQFILSSKKLLLSDSGFYLCAWSPRGNQPQHFGDGTRLSIL.

This sequence joins TRBV7-2 and TRBJ1-5; D is ambiguous. The V end was cut by 1 base, the J end by 5 bases, with 12 bases between. Germline CDR1 and CDR2: SGHTA and FQGNSA. This CDR3 is built from 15 residues. CDR3 DNA sequence: TGTGCCAGCAGCTTAGGGATAGGAGGGCATCAGCCCCAGCATTTT. Translating gives CASSLGIGGHQPQHF.

Remarks on this clone: One end of the junction varies from germline; a read error may be responsible. The chain uses TRBV27 and TRBJ2-7; D tentatively reads TRBD1 or TRBD2 (6 bases each). The CDR3 covers 16 residues. CDR1 MNHEY and CDR2 SMNVEV come from the germline V gene (reference sequence). CDR3 DNA sequence: TGTGCCAGCAGCCCCCCGGGGGCCAACCTGATACGGGAGCAGTACTTT. This codes for CASSPPGANLIREQYF.

The J gene is TRBJ2-7, the V gene TRBV11-3; no clear D. CDR1 is SGHNT, CDR2 YENEEA, per germline. The CDR3 totals 14 residues. The V gene lost 9 bases and the J gene lost 0 bases, with 15 bases spanning the gap. The CDR3 DNA reads as TGTGCCAGTCTACCCACGCCAAACTCCTACGAGCAGTACTTC. Its translation: CASLPTPNSYEQYF.

The chain combines TRBV9 with TRBJ2-7, with a weak D call TRBD1 (7 bases). CDR3 length: 15 amino acids. Germline lookup yields CDR1 SGDLS and CDR2 YYNGEE. The V gene lost 0 bases and the J gene lost 0 bases, with 10 bases spanning the gap. DNA of the CDR3: TGTGCCAGCAGCGTAGGCGGGACAGTCTCCTACGAGCAGTACTTC. It yields the protein CASSVGGTVSYEQYF.

The chain has TRBV28 and TRBJ2-3, with a tentative D call TRBD2 (6 bases). Germline CDR1 is MDHEN and CDR2 is SYDVKM. This CDR3 has 13 amino acids. V was pared by 7 bases and J by 3 bases, with 11 bases between. This CDR3 is CASNYGGTDTQYF. CDR3 nucleotide sequence: TGTGCCAGCAACTATGGGGGGACAGATACGCAGTATTTT.

The V call is TRBV14, the J call TRBJ1-2; the match to TRBD1 covers 8 bases. The CDR3 spans 14 residues. Germline-derived CDR1 and CDR2 are SGHDN and FVKESK. With V trimmed by 1 base and J by 6 bases, 4 bases remained unmatched. The CDR3, as DNA: TGTGCCAGCAGCCAAGCCAGGGGGCGGGATGGCTACACCTTC. Translating it yields CASSQARGRDGYTF.

The chain links TRBV28 to TRBJ2-7, with 10 bases lining up with TRBD2. Trimming cost V 2 bases and J 7 bases; bases outside gene matches: 17. From germline, CDR1 is MDHEN and CDR2 SYDVKM. The CDR3 is made up of 18 amino acids. Here the CDR3 DNA reads TGTGCCAGCAGTTTAGTAGCGGGGGGCCCGTCACTGCTTTTGGAGCAGTACTTC. It codes for CASSLVAGGPSLLLEQYF.

The genes are TRBV6-1 and TRBJ1-1; D gene uncertain. Between the trimmed V and J ends, which lost 2 bases and 3 bases, there was a span of 7 bases. The CDR3 covers 13 residues. Germline CDR1 is MNHNS and CDR2 is SASEGT. The CDR3 reads CASSELGHTEAFF. For the CDR3, the DNA is TGTGCCAGCAGTGAACTAGGGCACACTGAAGCTTTCTTT.

The V call is TRBV30, the J call TRBJ1-2; 7 bases map to TRBD1. Trimming took 7 bases from V and 8 from J; bases not matched to a gene: 22. The CDR3 consists of 16 residues. Per the germline V gene, CDR1 is GTSNPN and CDR2 is SVGIG (reference sequence). CDR3 loop: CALRTRDRPSNGGYTF. CDR3 nucleotides: TGTGCCTTAAGGACCCGGGACAGACCTTCTAATGGCGGCTACACCTTC.

The chain carries TRBV13 and TRBJ2-4; possibly TRBD1 for D (5 bases). The CDR3 loop spans 13 amino acids. The V gene lost 6 bases and the J gene lost 10 bases, with 16 bases spanning the gap. Germline assignment: CDR1 PRHDT and CDR2 FYEKMQ (reference sequence). CDR3 sequence (DNA): TGTGCCAGCAGGGGGCCTGGCAGCTATATTCAGTACTTC. It encodes CASRGPGSYIQYF.

The chain joins TRBV11-2 to TRBJ1-6; TRBD1 matches at 7 bases. Germline V gene sequence: CDR1 SGHAT, CDR2 FQNNGV. V lost 3 bases to trimming and J lost 8 bases; unmatched junction nucleotides: 7. The CDR3 contains 15 residues. The CDR3 spells CASSFLGQSDSPLHF. CDR3 sequence (DNA): TGTGCCAGCAGCTTCCTGGGACAGAGTGATTCACCCCTCCACTTT.

The rearrangement uses TRBV5-1 and TRBJ2-5; 8 nucleotides match TRBD1. Per germline, CDR1 SGHRS and CDR2 YFSETQ. The junction had 4 bases not matched to a gene; V was cut back by 1 base and J by 5 bases. This CDR3 region has 14 residues. DNA of the CDR3: TGCGCCAGCAGCTTGACAGGGGGAATGGAGACCCAGTACTTC. It yields the protein CASSLTGGMETQYF.

This chain connects TRBV25-1 to TRBJ2-7; the match to TRBD2 covers 7 bases. CDR3 length equals 15 residues. Germline V gene sequence: CDR1 MGHDK, CDR2 SYGVNS. Trimming at V came to 2 bases and at J to 2 bases, leaving 6 bases not matched to a gene. CDR3 loop: CASSEKRDETYEQYF. The CDR3, as DNA: TGTGCCAGCAGTGAAAAGCGGGACGAGACCTACGAGCAGTACTTC.